Shown below are 11 T cell receptor beta chains from a single sample sequenced in a study of identical twins. TCRdb used MiXCR to reprocess the 5' RACE reads, holding one entry per CDR3 protein. The sample carries about 730,000 distinct CDR3 sequences, around 21% recorded once. This sample also belongs to another study, concerning T cells expressing NK-cell markers.

Input material: PBMCs. The receptors come from a woman aged 18-29 years in good health.

The V and J genes are TRBV4-2 and TRBJ1-1; weak D call: TRBD1 (6 bases). Germline V gene data show CDR1 as LGHNA and CDR2 as YNFKEQ. The V gene lost 0 bases and the J gene lost 7 bases, with 9 bases spanning the gap. The CDR3 sequence is 13 residues long. The CDR3 spells CASSQEGAFEAFF. Here the CDR3 DNA reads TGTGCCAGCAGCCAAGAGGGGGCTTTTGAAGCTTTCTTT.

This clonotype was counted a few times. The rearrangement uses TRBV3-1 and TRBJ2-1, with TRBD1 matching over 9 bases. The length of the CDR3 is 14 residues. V lost 3 bases and J lost 6; bases outside the gene matches: 3. The germline V gene encodes CDR1 LGHDT and CDR2 YNNKEL (reference sequence). The DNA for the CDR3 is TGTGCCAGCAGCCAGGGACAGGGTAGCAATGAGCAGTTCTTC. Amino acids: CASSQGQGSNEQFF.

The table lists this clonotype with a few counts. The rearrangement uses TRBV4-3 and TRBJ2-4; no clear D gene. The germline CDR1 and CDR2 sequences are LGHNA and YSLEER. V was cut by 4 bases and J by 7 bases, with 11 bases left in between. The CDR3 is 13 amino acids. The CDR3 protein is CASSPSSGNIQYF. CDR3 sequence (DNA): TGCGCCAGCAGCCCGTCTAGTGGCAACATTCAGTACTTC.

CDR3 in amino acids: CASSQMTQPSYEQYF. The CDR3 DNA reads TGTGCCAGCAGCCAGATGACACAACCTTCCTACGAGCAGTACTTC. The chain has TRBV11-3 and TRBJ2-7; D call uncertain. Germline CDR1 is SGHNT and CDR2 is YENEEA. The ends were cut back, 5 bases at V and 1 base at J, with 15 bases in the middle. The CDR3 contains 15 residues.

The CDR3: CASSQQSEKHYNEQFF. For the CDR3, the DNA is TGCGCCAGCAGCCAACAGAGCGAAAAACACTACAATGAGCAGTTCTTC. The chain has TRBV4-3 and TRBJ2-1, with D unclear. The CDR3 totals 16 residues. Trimming took off 2 bases at V and 3 bases at J, with 14 bases between the two ends. The germline gives CDR1 LGHNA, CDR2 YSLEER.

This clonotype occurred many times. V gene TRBV12-3 or TRBV12-4 combines with J gene TRBJ2-7; TRBD2 matches at 7 bases. With 2 bases clipped from V and 3 bases from J, the junction kept 4 bases outside the gene matches. The CDR3 sequence is 14 residues long. CDR3 DNA: TGTGCCAGCAGTTTAAGCACGGGAGGCTACGAGCAGTACTTC. Its translation is CASSLSTGGYEQYF.

This clonotype was recorded a few times. The V and J genes are TRBV6-1 and TRBJ2-1, with 8 bases that match TRBD2. Looked up from germline, CDR1 is MNHNS and CDR2 is SASEGT. This CDR3 region has 15 residues. The V segment lost 6 bases and the J segment 3 bases; nucleotides outside the gene matches: 7. In DNA, the CDR3 is TGTGCCAGCAGCGCCCGGGGGGGCAGCTACAATGAGCAGTTCTTC. Protein sequence: CASSARGGSYNEQFF.

V usage is TRBV4-3 and J usage is TRBJ1-1; possible D gene TRBD1, 6 bases. This CDR3 spans 14 amino acids. Germline V gene sequence: CDR1 LGHNA, CDR2 YSLEER. Trimming shortened V by 4 bases and J by 4 bases, and 13 bases separated the two germline ends. The CDR3 region is CASSPAQGTTEAFF. Written as DNA, the CDR3 is TGCGCCAGCAGCCCGGCACAGGGAACCACTGAAGCTTTCTTT.

The table lists this clonotype with a few counts. This chain joins TRBV29-1 and TRBJ2-5; no clear D. Germline values: CDR1 SQVTM, CDR2 ANQGSEA. The V end was cut by 1 base, the J end by 1 base, with 1 base between. This CDR3 comprises 11 residues. The CDR3, as DNA: TGCAGCGTTGAAGTCCAAGAGACCCAGTACTTC. This translates into CSVEVQETQYF.

This clonotype occurred a few times. The J gene is TRBJ2-1, the V gene TRBV5-6; tentatively, D is TRBD1 or TRBD2 (5 bases each). Between the trimmed V and J ends, which lost 0 bases and 3 bases, there was a span of 13 bases. Germline loops: CDR1 SGHDT, CDR2 YYEEEE. This CDR3 is built from 16 residues. The CDR3, as DNA: TGTGCCAGCAGCTTGGGGGTCGAGGGGAACTACAATGAGCAGTTCTTC. It encodes CASSLGVEGNYNEQFF.

This chain links TRBV3-1 with TRBJ2-1; D is possibly TRBD1 or TRBD2 (5 bases each). Germline loops: CDR1 LGHDT, CDR2 YNNKEL (reference sequence). CDR3 length: 18 amino acids. Trimming cost V 10 bases and J 5 bases, with 30 bases left between them. Written as DNA, the CDR3 is TGTGCCACCACCAAACAGGACCCGGGGAGCCACTTACACAATGAGCAGTTCTTC. Translated: CATTKQDPGSHLHNEQFF.